Here is one T cell receptor (beta chain) with its context. Its cognate antigen is unknown. The data were obtained in a study of cytomegalovirus exposure and HLA in healthy donors. Background on the study: Approximately 190 million T cells yielded more than 90 million unique TCR beta sequences in earlier analysis.

Findings and caveats of the study: Sequencing likely caused a cluster of highly shared sequence variants. Segments of the TCR beta V type were, in most cases, productive about 87% or about 30% of the time in an earlier analysis. When presence/absence was analysed, sequencing depth was taken to be roughly uniform across donors.

V dropped 6 bases and J dropped 5 bases, with 14 bases sitting between them. CDR1 is MNHNS and CDR2 is SASEGT in the germline V gene. The CDR3 has 14 amino acids. The PCR employed 60 Vbeta primers together with 13 Jbeta primers. Profiled with immunoSEQ multiplex PCR; TCRdb holds only in-frame clones, not every one. The sample gives about 120,000 clones, about three quarters of which show up once; approximately 0.97% is in the top ten. The sample consisted of PBMCs. The genes are TRBV6-1 and TRBJ1-5; D ambiguous. This receptor was obtained from a human donor in good health. The DNA of the CDR3 is TGTGCCAGCAGGACAATGGCAGAAGATCAGCCCCAGCATTTT. It translates to CASRTMAEDQPQHF.